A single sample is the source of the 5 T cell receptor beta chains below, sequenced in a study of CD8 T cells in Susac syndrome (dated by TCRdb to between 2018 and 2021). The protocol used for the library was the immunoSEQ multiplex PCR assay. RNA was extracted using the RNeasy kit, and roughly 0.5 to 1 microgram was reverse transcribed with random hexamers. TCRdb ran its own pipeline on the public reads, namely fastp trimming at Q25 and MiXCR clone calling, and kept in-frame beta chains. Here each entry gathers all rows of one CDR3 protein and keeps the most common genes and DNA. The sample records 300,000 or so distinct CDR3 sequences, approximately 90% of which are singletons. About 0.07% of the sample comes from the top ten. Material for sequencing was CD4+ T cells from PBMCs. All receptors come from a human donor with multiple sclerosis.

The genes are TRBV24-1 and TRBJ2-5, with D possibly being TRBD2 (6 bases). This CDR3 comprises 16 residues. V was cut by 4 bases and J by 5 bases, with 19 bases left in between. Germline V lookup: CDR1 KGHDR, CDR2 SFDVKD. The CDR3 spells CATSDGTGLPAETQYF. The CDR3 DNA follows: TGTGCCACCAGTGACGGCACGGGACTCCCGGCGGAGACCCAGTACTTC.

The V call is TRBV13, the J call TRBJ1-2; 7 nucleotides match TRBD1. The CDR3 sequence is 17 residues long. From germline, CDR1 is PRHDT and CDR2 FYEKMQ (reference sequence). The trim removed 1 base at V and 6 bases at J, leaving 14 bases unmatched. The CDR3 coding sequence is TGTGCCAGCAGCTTAGCCCTACCAGGGGGTGATTTCCATGGCTACACCTTC. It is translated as CASSLALPGGDFHGYTF.

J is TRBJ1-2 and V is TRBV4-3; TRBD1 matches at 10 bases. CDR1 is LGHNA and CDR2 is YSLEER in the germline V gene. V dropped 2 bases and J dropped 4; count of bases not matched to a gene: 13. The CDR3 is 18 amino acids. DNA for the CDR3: TGCGCCAGCAGCCAACCGGGACAGGGGCGGGGCAGCGTCTATGGCTACACCTTC. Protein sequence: CASSQPGQGRGSVYGYTF.

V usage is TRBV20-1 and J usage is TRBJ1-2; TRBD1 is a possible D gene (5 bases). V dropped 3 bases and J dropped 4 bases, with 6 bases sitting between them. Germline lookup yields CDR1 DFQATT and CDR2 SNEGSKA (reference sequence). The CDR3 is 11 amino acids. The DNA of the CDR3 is TGCAGTGCTAGGGGGGTCTATGGCTACACCTTC. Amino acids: CSARGVYGYTF.

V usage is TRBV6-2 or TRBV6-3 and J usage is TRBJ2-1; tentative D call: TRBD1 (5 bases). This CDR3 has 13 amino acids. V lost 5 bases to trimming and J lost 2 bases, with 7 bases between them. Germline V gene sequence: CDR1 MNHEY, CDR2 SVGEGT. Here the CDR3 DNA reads TGTGCCAGCAGTAAGGACACCTACAATGAGCAGTTCTTC. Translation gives CASSKDTYNEQFF.